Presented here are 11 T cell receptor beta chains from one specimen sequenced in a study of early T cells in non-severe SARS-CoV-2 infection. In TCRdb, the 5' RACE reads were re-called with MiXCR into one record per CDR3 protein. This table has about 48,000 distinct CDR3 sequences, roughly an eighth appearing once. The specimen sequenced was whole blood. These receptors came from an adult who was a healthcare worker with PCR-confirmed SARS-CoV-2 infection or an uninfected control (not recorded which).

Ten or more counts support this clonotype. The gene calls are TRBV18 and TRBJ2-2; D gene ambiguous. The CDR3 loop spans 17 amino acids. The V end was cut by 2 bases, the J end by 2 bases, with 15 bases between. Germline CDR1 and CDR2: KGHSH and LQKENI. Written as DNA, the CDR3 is TGTGCCAGCTCACCAATCGAAGGAGCAGCTAACACCGGGGAGCTGTTTTTT. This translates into CASSPIEGAANTGELFF.

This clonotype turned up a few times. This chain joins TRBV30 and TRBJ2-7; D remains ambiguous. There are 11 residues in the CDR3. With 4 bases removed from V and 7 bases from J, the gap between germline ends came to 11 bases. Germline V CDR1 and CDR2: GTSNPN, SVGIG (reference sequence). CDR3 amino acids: CAWTTLSEQYF. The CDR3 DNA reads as TGTGCCTGGACCACCCTTAGTGAGCAGTACTTC.

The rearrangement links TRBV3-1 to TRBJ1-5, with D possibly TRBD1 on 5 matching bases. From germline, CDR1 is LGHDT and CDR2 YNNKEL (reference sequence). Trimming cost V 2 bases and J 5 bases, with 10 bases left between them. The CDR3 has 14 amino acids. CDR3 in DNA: TGTGCCAGCAGCCAATACGAAGGGGATCAGCCCCAGCATTTT. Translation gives CASSQYEGDQPQHF.

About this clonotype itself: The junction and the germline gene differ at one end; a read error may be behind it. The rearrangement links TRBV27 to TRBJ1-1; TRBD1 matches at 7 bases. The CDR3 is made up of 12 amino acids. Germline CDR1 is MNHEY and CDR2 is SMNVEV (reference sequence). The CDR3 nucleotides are TGTGCCTGCAGACAGGGAGGAACTGAAGCTTTCTTT. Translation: CACRQGGTEAFF.

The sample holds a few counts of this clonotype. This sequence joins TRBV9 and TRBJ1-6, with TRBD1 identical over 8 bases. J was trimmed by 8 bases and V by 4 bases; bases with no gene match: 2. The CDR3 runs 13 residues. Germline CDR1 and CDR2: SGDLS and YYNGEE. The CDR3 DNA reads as TGTGCCAGCAGCATGACAGGGGATTCACCCCTCCACTTT. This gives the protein CASSMTGDSPLHF.

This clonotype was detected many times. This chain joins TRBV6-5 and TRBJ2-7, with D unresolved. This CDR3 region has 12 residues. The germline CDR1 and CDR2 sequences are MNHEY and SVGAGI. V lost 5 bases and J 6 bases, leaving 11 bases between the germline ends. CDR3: CASSRTKSEQYF. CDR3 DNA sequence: TGTGCCAGCAGTCGAACAAAGAGCGAGCAGTACTTC.

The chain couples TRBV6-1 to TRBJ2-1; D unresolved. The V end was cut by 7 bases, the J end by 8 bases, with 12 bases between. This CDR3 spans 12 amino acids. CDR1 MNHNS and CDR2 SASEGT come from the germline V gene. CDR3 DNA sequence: TGTGCCAGCAAGCGAGCCATTGATGAGCAGTTCTTC. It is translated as CASKRAIDEQFF.

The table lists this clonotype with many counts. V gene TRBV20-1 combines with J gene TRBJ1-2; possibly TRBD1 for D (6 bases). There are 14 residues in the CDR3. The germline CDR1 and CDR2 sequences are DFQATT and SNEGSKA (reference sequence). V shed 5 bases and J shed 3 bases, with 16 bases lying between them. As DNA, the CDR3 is TGCAGTGCTCGCTGGCAGGGGCTTGACTATGGCTACACCTTC. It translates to CSARWQGLDYGYTF.

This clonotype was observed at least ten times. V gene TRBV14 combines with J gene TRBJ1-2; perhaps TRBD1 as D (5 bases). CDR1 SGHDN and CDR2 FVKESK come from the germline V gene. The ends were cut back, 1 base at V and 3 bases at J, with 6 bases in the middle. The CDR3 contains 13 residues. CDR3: CASSQVGDYGYTF. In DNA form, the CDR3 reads TGTGCCAGCAGCCAAGTGGGGGACTATGGCTACACCTTC.

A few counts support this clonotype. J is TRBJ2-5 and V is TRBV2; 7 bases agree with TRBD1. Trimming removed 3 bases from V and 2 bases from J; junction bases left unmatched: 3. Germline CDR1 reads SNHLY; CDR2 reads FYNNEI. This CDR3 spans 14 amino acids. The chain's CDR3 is CASSDDREQETQYF. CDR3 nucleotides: TGTGCCAGCAGTGACGACAGGGAACAAGAGACCCAGTACTTC.

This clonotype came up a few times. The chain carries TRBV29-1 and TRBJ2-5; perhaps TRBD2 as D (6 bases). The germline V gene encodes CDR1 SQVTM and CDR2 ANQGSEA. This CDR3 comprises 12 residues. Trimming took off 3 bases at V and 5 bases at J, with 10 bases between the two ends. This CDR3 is CSVEGGWETQYF. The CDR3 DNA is TGCAGCGTTGAGGGGGGATGGGAGACCCAGTACTTC. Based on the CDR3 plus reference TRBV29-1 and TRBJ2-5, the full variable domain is SAVISQKPSRDICQRGTSLTIQCQVDSQVTMMFWYRQQPGQSLTLIATANQGSEATYESGFVIDKFPISRPNLTFSTLTVSNMSPEDSSIYLCSVEGGWETQYFGPGTRLLVL.